One sample yielded the 27 T cell receptor beta chains listed below, sequenced in a study of blood T cells in healthy people across ages. Together with a sample-barcoded 5' primer, a J-beta primer mix was included in a second PCR lasting about 6 to 11 cycles. TCRdb analysed the 5' RACE reads with MiXCR anew, one entry per CDR3 protein. The sample holds over 1.5 million distinct CDR3 sequences, 40% to 55% seen once. Sequencing input: blood. These TCRs come from a woman aged 35 to 49 in good health.

The rearrangement joins TRBV20-1 to TRBJ2-3; 12 bases are a match to TRBD2. CDR3 length equals 15 residues. CDR1 is DFQATT and CDR2 is SNEGSKA in the germline V gene (reference sequence). V lost 6 bases and J lost 7; bases outside the gene matches: 11. The CDR3 coding sequence is TGCAGTGCGACACGGACTAGCGGGGTCAAGAATACGCAGTATTTT. Translated, it gives CSATRTSGVKNTQYF.

This chain uses TRBV27 with TRBJ2-7; weak D call: TRBD1 (7 bases). The ends were cut back, 4 bases at V and 6 bases at J, with 16 bases in the middle. Germline lookup yields CDR1 MNHEY and CDR2 SMNVEV (reference sequence). The CDR3 extends over 14 amino acids. CDR3: CASSSLSGGTEQYF. In DNA form, the CDR3 reads TGTGCCAGCAGTTCCCTGTCAGGGGGGACCGAGCAGTACTTC.

This chain connects TRBV4-2 to TRBJ1-5; 7 nucleotides match TRBD1. This CDR3 is 15 amino acids long. The germline V gene has CDR1 LGHNA and CDR2 YNFKEQ. Losses at the gene ends were 0 bases for V and 6 bases for J; bases not matched to a gene: 5. The CDR3 reads CASSQDRGRGQPQHF. The CDR3 DNA reads as TGTGCCAGCAGCCAAGATAGGGGGCGGGGTCAGCCCCAGCATTTT.

On this clonotype itself: A much larger clone lies a single base off, so this may be a read error. This chain uses TRBV20-1 with TRBJ2-7; D is possibly TRBD1 or TRBD2 (5 bases each). The CDR3 extends over 15 amino acids. The germline V gene has CDR1 DFQATT and CDR2 SNEGSKA (reference sequence). The CDR3 region has the DNA TGCAGTGCTAGCGAGGATTGGGGACGCTCCTGCGAGCAGTACTTC. This codes for CSASEDWGRSCEQYF.

This chain uses TRBV9 with TRBJ2-5; the D call may be TRBD1 or TRBD2 (5 bases each). The end of the DNA fits TRBJ2-1 better, so the J call may be wrong. The germline V gene has CDR1 SGDLS and CDR2 YYNGEE. This CDR3 has 17 residues. The CDR3, as DNA: TGTGCCAGCAGCGTCGCCGACTGGGGGATGTACCAAGAGACCCAGTTCTTC. It specifies CASSVADWGMYQETQFF.

This clonotype was seen more than once but under ten times. The chain carries TRBV7-9 and TRBJ2-5; 9 bases align to TRBD1. Trimming at V came to 5 bases and at J to 13 bases, leaving 5 bases not matched to a gene. Germline CDR1 SEHNR, CDR2 FQNEAQ (reference sequence). This CDR3 is 11 amino acids long. The CDR3 DNA is TGTGCCAGCAGCCGGACAGGGGATCGGTACTTC. It yields the protein CASSRTGDRYF.

A few counts support this clonotype. The V call is TRBV6-1, the J call TRBJ2-5, with no clear D. The J call may be in error: the DNA end matches TRBJ2-7 better. The CDR3 sequence is 15 residues long. Germline V gene data show CDR1 as MNHNS and CDR2 as SASEGT. CDR3 in DNA: TGTGCCAGCAGTGAAGCAGAGGATGACGTTTACGAGCAGTACTTC. It translates to CASSEAEDDVYEQYF.

There are a few counts of this clonotype. J is TRBJ2-5 and V is TRBV20-1; 9 nucleotides agree with TRBD2. Germline lookup yields CDR1 DFQATT and CDR2 SNEGSKA (reference sequence). The CDR3 has 15 residues. Losses at the gene ends were 6 bases for V and 1 base for J; bases not matched to a gene: 9. The CDR3 here is CSAQQRGVLQETQYF. The CDR3 nucleotides are TGCAGTGCCCAACAGCGGGGGGTCCTCCAAGAGACCCAGTACTTC.

This clonotype appeared a few times. The V gene is TRBV13, the J gene TRBJ2-4; 7 bases fit TRBD1. J lost 6 bases, V lost 5 bases, and 10 bases had no gene match. Germline V lookup: CDR1 PRHDT, CDR2 FYEKMQ (reference sequence). The CDR3 is made up of 15 amino acids. The CDR3 DNA reads as TGTGCCAGCAGCCGGACAGGAAGCTTAAGAAACATTCAGTACTTC. Encoded protein: CASSRTGSLRNIQYF.

The chain joins TRBV29-1 to TRBJ2-5; 7 nucleotides agree with TRBD2. The CDR3 runs to 14 residues. J lost 0 bases, V lost 4 bases, and 5 bases had no gene match. In germline, CDR1 is SQVTM, CDR2 ANQGSEA. Here the CDR3 reads CSVGGLPYQETQYF. Here the CDR3 DNA reads TGCAGCGTTGGGGGACTACCGTACCAAGAGACCCAGTACTTC.

In this sample, this clonotype turned up once. The chain joins TRBV6-4 to TRBJ2-5; 10 bases fit TRBD1. Germline-derived CDR1 and CDR2 are MRHNA and SNTAGT. V dropped 6 bases and J dropped 4; count of bases not matched to a gene: 11. The CDR3 extends over 16 amino acids. In nucleotides, the CDR3 is TGTGCCAGCAGCCCGACAGGGGGCGGCGGTCCAGAGACCCAGTACTTC. Its protein product is CASSPTGGGGPETQYF.

This clonotype showed up just a few times. This sequence joins TRBV27 and TRBJ2-1, with 9 nucleotides matching TRBD2. J was trimmed by 4 bases and V by 9 bases; bases with no gene match: 10. CDR3 size: 15 residues. From germline, CDR1 is MNHEY and CDR2 SMNVEV (reference sequence). The CDR3 sequence is CASGGLAGKYNEQFF. For the CDR3, the DNA is TGTGCCAGTGGAGGGCTAGCGGGAAAATACAATGAGCAGTTCTTC.

The CDR3 sequence is CSASPRGNTQYF. CDR3 nucleotides: TGCAGTGCTAGCCCTAGGGGGAATACGCAGTATTTT. V usage is TRBV20-1 and J usage is TRBJ2-3; weak D call: TRBD1 (6 bases). The CDR3 sequence is 12 residues long. CDR1 and CDR2 (germline): DFQATT, SNEGSKA (reference sequence). The V gene lost 3 bases and the J gene lost 7 bases, with 11 bases spanning the gap.

The J gene is TRBJ2-1, the V gene TRBV6-5, with a possible D match to TRBD1 (6 bases). V was pared by 6 bases and J by 3 bases, with 15 bases between. Germline V gene lookup returns CDR1 MNHEY and CDR2 SVGAGI. The CDR3 consists of 15 residues. CDR3 protein: CASRSRDISYNEQFF. DNA of the CDR3: TGTGCCAGCAGGTCCAGGGACATTAGCTACAATGAGCAGTTCTTC.

The chain couples TRBV2 to TRBJ2-3; no definite D call. The V and J ends lost 3 bases and 11 bases respectively, with 9 bases between them. This CDR3 is 11 amino acids long. Germline CDR1 SNHLY, CDR2 FYNNEI. In nucleotides, the CDR3 is TGTGCCAGCAGTGAGGTGACAAAGCAGTATTTT. It translates to CASSEVTKQYF.

This clonotype was counted at least ten times. The chain uses TRBV6-5 and TRBJ2-7; 10 nucleotides line up with TRBD1. Trimming took 0 bases from V and 3 from J; bases not matched to a gene: 2. The CDR3 is 15 residues long. In germline, CDR1 is MNHEY, CDR2 SVGAGI. The CDR3 DNA sequence: TGTGCCAGCAGTTACTCGGGACAGGGGTTCTACGAGCAGTACTTC. It translates to CASSYSGQGFYEQYF.

Here the CDR3 reads CASSPRRGGLPDTQYF. DNA of the CDR3: TGTGCCAGCTCACCACGCCGGGGGGGCCTCCCAGATACGCAGTATTTT. This chain joins TRBV18 and TRBJ2-3; 8 nucleotides align to TRBD2. This CDR3 contains 16 residues. In germline, CDR1 is KGHSH, CDR2 LQKENI. The V gene end was trimmed by 1 base and the J gene end by 4 bases; junction bases not matched to a gene: 7.

This chain uses TRBV5-5 with TRBJ2-1; 8 nucleotides match TRBD1. The germline V gene encodes CDR1 SGHKS and CDR2 YYEKEE (reference sequence). J lost 8 bases, V lost 5 bases, and 12 bases had no gene match. The CDR3 is 15 amino acids. DNA of the CDR3: TGTGCCAGCAGTTGGGCAGGGGGCAATATCTATGAGCAGTTCTTC. This translates into CASSWAGGNIYEQFF.

A few counts support this clonotype. The V and J genes are TRBV9 and TRBJ2-5, with 13 nucleotides matching TRBD2. Germline CDR1 is SGDLS and CDR2 is YYNGEE. This CDR3 spans 20 amino acids. The trim removed 5 bases at V and 3 bases at J, leaving 19 bases unmatched. The CDR3 region is CASSQPLPRLAGGLEETQYF. In DNA form, the CDR3 reads TGTGCCAGCAGTCAACCCCTTCCCCGACTAGCGGGGGGTCTGGAAGAGACCCAGTACTTC.

The chain employs TRBV20-1 and TRBJ1-5; tentatively, D is TRBD1 (5 bases). The CDR3 is made up of 13 amino acids. The germline V and J ends were trimmed by 5 bases and 1 base, with 9 bases remaining between them. The germline V gene encodes CDR1 DFQATT and CDR2 SNEGSKA (reference sequence). The CDR3 loop reads CSAEDTSNQPQHF. The CDR3 DNA sequence: TGCAGTGCTGAGGACACAAGCAATCAGCCCCAGCATTTT.

V usage is TRBV6-1 and J usage is TRBJ2-6; 8 bases map to TRBD2. Trimming at V came to 4 bases and at J to 2 bases, leaving 13 bases not matched to a gene. This CDR3 is 19 amino acids long. Germline CDR1 and CDR2: MNHNS and SASEGT. The CDR3 coding sequence is TGTGCCAGCAGTGGTGTAGCGGGGCAGGGTTTCGCTGGGGCCAACGTCCTGACTTTC. It translates to CASSGVAGQGFAGANVLTF.

The V gene is TRBV27, the J gene TRBJ2-3; 12 positions match TRBD2. With 4 bases clipped from V and 5 bases from J, the junction kept 13 bases outside the gene matches. Germline CDR1 and CDR2: MNHEY and SMNVEV (reference sequence). The CDR3 is 18 amino acids. CDR3 coding DNA: TGTGCCAGCAGTTCCGAAAAACTAGCGGGGGGCATTTTAGATACGCAGTATTTT. Its translation: CASSSEKLAGGILDTQYF.

The V call is TRBV7-2, the J call TRBJ2-5; a weak D match, TRBD1 (6 bases). Trimming removed 5 bases at V and 5 bases at J, with 15 bases between. CDR3 length: 14 amino acids. Per germline, CDR1 SGHTA and CDR2 FQGNSA. The DNA for the CDR3 is TGTGCCAGCAGCACCCCCAGGGGCGCGGAGACCCAGTACTTC. Its translation: CASSTPRGAETQYF.

Only a few counts were recorded for this clonotype. The chain is built from TRBV13 and TRBJ2-5; D perhaps matches TRBD2 (5 bases). The CDR3 runs to 14 residues. Germline V lookup: CDR1 PRHDT, CDR2 FYEKMQ (reference sequence). Trimming removed 4 bases from V and 3 bases from J, with 12 bases in between. The CDR3 loop reads CASSSLDGEETQYF. The CDR3 coding sequence is TGTGCCAGCAGCTCCCTGGACGGGGAAGAGACCCAGTACTTC.

On this clonotype itself: Sequence at one end of the junction differs from germline and may be a read error. This chain joins TRBV7-7 and TRBJ2-6; TRBD2 is a possible D gene (6 bases). CDR1 is SSHAT and CDR2 is FNYEAQ in the germline V gene (reference sequence). CDR3 length equals 16 residues. CDR3 DNA: TGTGCTAGCACGCCGGGGGTTACGTCTGGGGCCAACGTCCTGACTTTC. It translates to CASTPGVTSGANVLTF. The full variable domain, with the rest looked up from reference TRBV7-7 and TRBJ2-6, is GAGVSQSPRYKVTKRGQDVTLRCDPISSHATLYWYQQALGQGPEFLTYFNYEAQPDKSGLPSDRFSAERPEGSISTLTIQRTEQRDSAMYRCASTPGVTSGANVLTFGAGSRLTVL.

J is TRBJ1-2 and V is TRBV7-2, with D possibly being TRBD1 (6 bases). Per germline, CDR1 SGHTA and CDR2 FQGNSA. Trimming removed 7 bases from V and 5 bases from J, with 11 bases in between. The CDR3 is 12 amino acids. The CDR3 DNA follows: TGTGCCAGCACCGAAGGGGGATATGGCTACACCTTC. Its translation is CASTEGGYGYTF.

This sequence joins TRBV4-2 and TRBJ2-3; a possible D gene is TRBD2 (7 bases). Germline lookup yields CDR1 LGHNA and CDR2 YNFKEQ. The CDR3 is 16 amino acids. Trimming removed 4 bases at V and 2 bases at J, with 16 bases between. As DNA, the CDR3 is TGTGCCAGCAGCCTGGGAGGGGGAGATGTCACAGATACGCAGTATTTT. Protein sequence: CASSLGGGDVTDTQYF.